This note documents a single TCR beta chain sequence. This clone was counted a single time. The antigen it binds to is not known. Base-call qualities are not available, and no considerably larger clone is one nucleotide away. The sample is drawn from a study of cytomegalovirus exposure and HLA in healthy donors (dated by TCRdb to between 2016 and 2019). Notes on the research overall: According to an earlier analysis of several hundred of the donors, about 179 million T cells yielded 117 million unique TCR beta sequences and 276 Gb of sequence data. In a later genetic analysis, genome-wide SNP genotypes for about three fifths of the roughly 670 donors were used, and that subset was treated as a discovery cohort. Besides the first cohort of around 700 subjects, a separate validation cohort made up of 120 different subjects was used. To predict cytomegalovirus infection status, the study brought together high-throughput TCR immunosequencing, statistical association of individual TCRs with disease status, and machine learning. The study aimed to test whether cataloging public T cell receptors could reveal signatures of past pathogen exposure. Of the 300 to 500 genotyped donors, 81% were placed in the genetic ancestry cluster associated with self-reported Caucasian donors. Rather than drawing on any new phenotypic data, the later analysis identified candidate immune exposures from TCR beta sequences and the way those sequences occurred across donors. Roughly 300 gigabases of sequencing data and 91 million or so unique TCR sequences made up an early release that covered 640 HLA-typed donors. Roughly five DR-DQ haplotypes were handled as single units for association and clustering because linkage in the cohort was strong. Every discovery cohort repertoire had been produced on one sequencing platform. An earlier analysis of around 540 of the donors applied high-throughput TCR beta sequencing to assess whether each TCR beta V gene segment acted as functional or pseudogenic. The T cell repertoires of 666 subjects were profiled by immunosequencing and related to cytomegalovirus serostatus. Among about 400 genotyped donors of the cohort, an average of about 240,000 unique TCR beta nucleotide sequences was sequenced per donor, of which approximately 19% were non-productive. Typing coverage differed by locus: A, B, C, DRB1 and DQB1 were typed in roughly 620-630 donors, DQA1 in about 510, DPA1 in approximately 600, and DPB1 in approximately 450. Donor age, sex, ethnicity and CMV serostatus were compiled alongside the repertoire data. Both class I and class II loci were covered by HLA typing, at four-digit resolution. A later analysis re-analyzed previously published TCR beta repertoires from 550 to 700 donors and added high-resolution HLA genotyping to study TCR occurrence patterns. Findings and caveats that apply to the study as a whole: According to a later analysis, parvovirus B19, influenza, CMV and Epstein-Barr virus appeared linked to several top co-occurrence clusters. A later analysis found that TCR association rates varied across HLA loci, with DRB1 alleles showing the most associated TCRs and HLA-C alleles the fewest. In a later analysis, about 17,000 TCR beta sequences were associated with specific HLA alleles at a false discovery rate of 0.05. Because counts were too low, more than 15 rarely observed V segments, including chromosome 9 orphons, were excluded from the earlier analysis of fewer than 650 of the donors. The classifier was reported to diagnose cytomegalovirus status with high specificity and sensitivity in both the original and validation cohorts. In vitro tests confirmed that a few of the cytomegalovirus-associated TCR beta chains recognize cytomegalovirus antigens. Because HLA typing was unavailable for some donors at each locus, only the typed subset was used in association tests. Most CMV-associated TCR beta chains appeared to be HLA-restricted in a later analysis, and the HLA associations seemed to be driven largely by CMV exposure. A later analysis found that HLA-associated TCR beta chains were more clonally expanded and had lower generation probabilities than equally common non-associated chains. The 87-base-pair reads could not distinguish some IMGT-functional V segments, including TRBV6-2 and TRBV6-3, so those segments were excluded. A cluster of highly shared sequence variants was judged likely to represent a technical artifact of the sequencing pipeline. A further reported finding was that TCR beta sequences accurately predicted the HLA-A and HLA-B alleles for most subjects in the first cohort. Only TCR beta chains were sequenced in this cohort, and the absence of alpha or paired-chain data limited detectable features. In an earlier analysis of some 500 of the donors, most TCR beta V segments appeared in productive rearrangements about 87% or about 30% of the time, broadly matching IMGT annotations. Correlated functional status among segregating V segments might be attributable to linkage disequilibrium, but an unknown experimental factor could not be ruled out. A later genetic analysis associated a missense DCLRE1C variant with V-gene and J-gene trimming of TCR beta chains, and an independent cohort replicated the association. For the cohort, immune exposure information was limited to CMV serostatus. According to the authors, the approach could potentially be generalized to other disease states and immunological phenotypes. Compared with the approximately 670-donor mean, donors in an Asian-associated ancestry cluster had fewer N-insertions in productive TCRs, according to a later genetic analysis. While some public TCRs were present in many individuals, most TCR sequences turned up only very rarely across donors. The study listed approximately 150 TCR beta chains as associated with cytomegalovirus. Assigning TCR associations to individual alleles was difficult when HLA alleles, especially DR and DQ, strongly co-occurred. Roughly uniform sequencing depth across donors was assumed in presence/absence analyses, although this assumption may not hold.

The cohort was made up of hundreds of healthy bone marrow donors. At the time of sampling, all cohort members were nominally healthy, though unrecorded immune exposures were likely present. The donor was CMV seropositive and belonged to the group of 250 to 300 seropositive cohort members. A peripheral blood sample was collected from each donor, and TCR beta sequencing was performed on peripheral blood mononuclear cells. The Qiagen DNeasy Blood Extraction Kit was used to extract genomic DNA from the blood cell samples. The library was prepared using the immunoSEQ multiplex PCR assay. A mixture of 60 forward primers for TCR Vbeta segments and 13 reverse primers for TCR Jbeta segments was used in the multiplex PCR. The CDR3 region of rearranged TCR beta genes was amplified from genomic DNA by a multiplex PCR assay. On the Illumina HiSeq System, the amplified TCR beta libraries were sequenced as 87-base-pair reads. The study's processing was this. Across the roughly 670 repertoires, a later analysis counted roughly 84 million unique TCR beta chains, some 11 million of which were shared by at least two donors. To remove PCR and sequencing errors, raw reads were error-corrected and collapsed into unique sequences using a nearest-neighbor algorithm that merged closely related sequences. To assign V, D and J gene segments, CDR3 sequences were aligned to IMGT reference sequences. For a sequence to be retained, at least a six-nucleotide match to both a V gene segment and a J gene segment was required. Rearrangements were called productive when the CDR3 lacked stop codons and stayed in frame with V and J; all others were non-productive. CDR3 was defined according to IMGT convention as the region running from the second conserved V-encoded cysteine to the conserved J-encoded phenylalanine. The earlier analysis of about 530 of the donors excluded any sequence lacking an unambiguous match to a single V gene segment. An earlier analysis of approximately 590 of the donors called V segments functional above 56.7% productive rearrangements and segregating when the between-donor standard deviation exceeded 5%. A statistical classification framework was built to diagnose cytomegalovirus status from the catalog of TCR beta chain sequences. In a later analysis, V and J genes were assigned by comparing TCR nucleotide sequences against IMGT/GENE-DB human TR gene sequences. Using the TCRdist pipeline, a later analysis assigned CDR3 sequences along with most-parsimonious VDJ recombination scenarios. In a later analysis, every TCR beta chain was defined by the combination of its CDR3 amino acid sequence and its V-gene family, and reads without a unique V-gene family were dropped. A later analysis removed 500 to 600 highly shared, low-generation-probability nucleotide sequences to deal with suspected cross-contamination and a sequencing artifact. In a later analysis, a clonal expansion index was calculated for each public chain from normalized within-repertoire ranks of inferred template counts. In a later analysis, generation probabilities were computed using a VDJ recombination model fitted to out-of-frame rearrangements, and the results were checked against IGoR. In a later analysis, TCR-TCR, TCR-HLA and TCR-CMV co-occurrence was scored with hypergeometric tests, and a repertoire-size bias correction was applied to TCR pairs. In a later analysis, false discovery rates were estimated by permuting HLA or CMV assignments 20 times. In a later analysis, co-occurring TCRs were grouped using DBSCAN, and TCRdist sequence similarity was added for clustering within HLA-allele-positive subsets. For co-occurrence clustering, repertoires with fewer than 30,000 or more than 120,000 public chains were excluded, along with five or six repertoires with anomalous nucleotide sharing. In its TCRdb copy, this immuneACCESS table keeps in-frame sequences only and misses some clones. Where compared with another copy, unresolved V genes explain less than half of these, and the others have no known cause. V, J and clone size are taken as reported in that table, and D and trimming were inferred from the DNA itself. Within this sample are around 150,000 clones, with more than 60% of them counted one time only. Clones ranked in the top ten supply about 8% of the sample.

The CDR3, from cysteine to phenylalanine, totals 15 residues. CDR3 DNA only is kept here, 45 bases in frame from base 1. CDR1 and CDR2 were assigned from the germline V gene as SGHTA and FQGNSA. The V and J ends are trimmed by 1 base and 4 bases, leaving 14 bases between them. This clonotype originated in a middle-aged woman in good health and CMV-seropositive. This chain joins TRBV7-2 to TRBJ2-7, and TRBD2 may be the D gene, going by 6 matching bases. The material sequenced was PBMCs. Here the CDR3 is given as CASSLEAAGNYEQYF. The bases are TGTGCCAGCAGCTTAGAGGCCGCGGGAAATTACGAGCAGTACTTC. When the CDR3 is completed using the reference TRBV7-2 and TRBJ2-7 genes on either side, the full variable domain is GAGVSQSPSNKVTEKGKDVELRCDPISGHTALYWYRQSLGQGLEFLIYFQGNSAPDKSGLPSDRFSAERTGGSVSTLTIQRTQQEDSAVYLCASSLEAAGNYEQYFGPGTRLTVT.